This T cell receptor beta chain derives from a study of OX40 agonist ivuxolimab in advanced cancers. Overall study: Each patient was given ivuxolimab into a vein every 2 weeks, at 0.01 to 10 mg/kg. Dose-escalation subjects each had hepatocellular carcinoma, melanoma, renal cell or head and neck cancer. The dose-escalation cohort was approximately 80% male, with a mean age of around 60 years, ranging roughly 20 to 80. Study outcomes and limitations: On average, CD8+ T cells had more expanded clones than CD4+.

Clones were read by immunoSEQ multiplex PCR, and TCRdb kept only the in-frame ones, dropping some. The sample consists of 40,000 to 60,000 clones, 81% of them appearing once. This clone was seen only a few times. Its antigen is not known. Between the trimmed V and J ends, which lost 0 bases and 0 bases, there was a span of 10 bases. Germline V lookup: CDR1 SGHRS, CDR2 YFSETQ. This CDR3 contains 16 residues. This TCR came from an adult with an advanced solid tumor such as melanoma, head and neck, liver or kidney cancer. The input for sequencing was CD4+ or CD8+ T cells sorted from blood, taken in a trial of the OX40 agonist ivuxolimab. The rearrangement uses TRBV5-1 and TRBJ1-3; D is ambiguous. The DNA of the CDR3 is TGCGCCAGCAGCTTGGGTAGGCGTCTCTCTGGAAACACCATATATTTT. It yields the protein CASSLGRRLSGNTIYF.